What follows are 27 T cell receptor beta chains derived from one specimen sequenced in a study of T cells in Graves' hyperthyroidism and ophthalmopathy. The investigators amplified TCR beta CDR3 regions from RNA transcripts. Using the HTBI primer set, a first-round RT-PCR was run on the TCR CDR3. TCRdb ran MiXCR on the multiplex PCR reads and lists one entry per CDR3 protein. The sample includes under 250,000 distinct CDR3 sequences, roughly 22% of them seen just once. Input material: blood. These receptors originate from a woman in her 40s with Graves' ophthalmopathy.

Note on this clonotype: An end of the junction differs from the germline gene, which may be a read error. The V and J genes are TRBV28 and TRBJ2-7; D unclear. CDR3 size: 11 residues. The germline CDR1 and CDR2 sequences are MDHEN and SYDVKM. CDR3 in amino acids: CASTSTGRFHF. The CDR3 DNA follows: TGTGCCAGCACCTCGACGGGCCGTTTCCACTTC.

Many counts were recorded for this clonotype. This rearrangement joins TRBV12-3 or TRBV12-4 to TRBJ1-5, with D unclear. The CDR3 is 14 amino acids. V shed 3 bases and J shed 2 bases, with 8 bases lying between them. CDR3 bases: TGTGCCAGCAGTTTTAGGGTTCGCAATCAGCCCCAGCATTTT. Encoded protein: CASSFRVRNQPQHF.

This sequence joins TRBV11-2 and TRBJ1-5; 9 bases line up with TRBD1. Germline V gives CDR1 SGHAT, CDR2 FQNNGV. J was trimmed by 6 bases and V by 4 bases; bases with no gene match: 4. The CDR3 is 14 amino acids. CDR3 loop: CASSSTGGSQPQHF. The DNA for the CDR3 is TGTGCCAGCAGCTCGACAGGGGGTAGTCAGCCCCAGCATTTT.

The chain recombines TRBV27 with TRBJ2-2; D not resolved. Germline loops: CDR1 MNHEY, CDR2 SMNVEV (reference sequence). The CDR3 spans 15 residues. Trimming shortened V by 3 bases and J by 0 bases, and 8 bases separated the two germline ends. CDR3 protein: CASSFAPSNTGELFF. The DNA for the CDR3 is TGTGCCAGCAGTTTTGCTCCCTCGAACACCGGGGAGCTGTTTTTT.

In this sample, this clonotype turned up many times. The chain recombines TRBV27 with TRBJ2-7; D is unresolved. With 7 bases removed from V and 1 base from J, the gap between germline ends came to 17 bases. CDR1 and CDR2 (germline): MNHEY, SMNVEV (reference sequence). The CDR3 is 15 amino acids. The CDR3 spells CASKPGELGSYEQYF. The CDR3 bases are TGTGCCAGCAAACCTGGGGAACTGGGATCCTACGAGCAGTACTTC.

The V and J genes are TRBV20-1 and TRBJ1-2; 7 nucleotides align to TRBD1. The J segment lost 2 bases and the V segment lost 4 bases, leaving 1 base of the junction unmatched. CDR3 length: 12 amino acids. Germline CDR1 reads DFQATT; CDR2 reads SNEGSKA (reference sequence). The CDR3 DNA reads TGCAGTGCTAAGACAGGGAACTATGGCTACACCTTC. This codes for CSAKTGNYGYTF.

V usage is TRBV24-1 and J usage is TRBJ1-2, with D perhaps matching TRBD1 (6 bases). V lost 7 bases, J lost 3 bases, and 11 bases lay in between. The CDR3 runs to 13 residues. The germline gives CDR1 KGHDR, CDR2 SFDVKD. CDR3 sequence (DNA): TGTGCCACCAGGGCTGAGGGGGACTATGGCTACACCTTC. It encodes CATRAEGDYGYTF.

This clonotype turned up a few times. The germline gene is not matched at one end of the junction; a read error may be the cause. The gene calls are TRBV24-1 and TRBJ1-1; the D gene is possibly TRBD1 (6 bases). The CDR3 has 12 amino acids. Germline V gives CDR1 KGHDR, CDR2 SFDVKD. This CDR3 reads CATRGGPGEAFF. CDR3 bases: TGTGCTACCAGAGGGGGACCAGGGGAAGCTTTCTTT.

This clonotype has only a few counts. This chain connects TRBV5-1 to TRBJ2-2; D ambiguous. Germline loops: CDR1 SGHRS, CDR2 YFSETQ. This CDR3 spans 12 amino acids. The CDR3 DNA sequence: TGCGCTGGGGTAGCCCTCACCGGGGAGCTGTTTTTT. It codes for CAGVALTGELFF.

The table lists this clonotype with many counts. Relative to the germline gene, one junction end is altered; a read error may explain this. The chain couples TRBV6-1 to TRBJ1-5, with D perhaps TRBD1 (6 bases). There are 14 residues in the CDR3. Looked up from germline, CDR1 is MNHNS and CDR2 is SASEGT. As DNA, the CDR3 is TGTGCCAGCAGTAAGGGACAAAGCAACCAGCCCCAGCATTTT. It yields the protein CASSKGQSNQPQHF.

In this sample, this clonotype turned up many times. The chain has TRBV11-2 and TRBJ2-7, with TRBD2 as a possible D gene (7 bases). Trimming removed 5 bases from V and 3 bases from J, with 11 bases in between. Germline CDR1 and CDR2: SGHAT and FQNNGV. This CDR3 has 13 residues. The CDR3 DNA is TGTGCCAGCAGCCAAGGGGGGGACTACGAGCAGTACTTC. It is translated as CASSQGGDYEQYF.

The chain couples TRBV11-2 to TRBJ1-1; 8 bases agree with TRBD1. Germline V gene sequence: CDR1 SGHAT, CDR2 FQNNGV. Germline trimming cut 3 bases from V and 3 bases from J; bases unmatched to any gene: 12. The CDR3 contains 17 residues. The CDR3 bases are TGTGCCAGCAGCTTCAAACAGGGGGGACCTCGTCACACTGAAGCTTTCTTT. Translation gives CASSFKQGGPRHTEAFF. The whole variable domain, filled in from reference TRBV11-2 and TRBJ1-1, reads EAGVAQSPRYKIIEKRQSVAFWCNPISGHATLYWYQQILGQGPKLLIQFQNNGVVDDSQLPKDRFSAERLKGVDSTLKIQPAKLEDSAVYLCASSFKQGGPRHTEAFFGQGTRLTVV.

The table lists this clonotype with many counts. The rearrangement joins TRBV5-1 to TRBJ2-7; D is undetermined. Trimming removed 5 bases at V and 3 bases at J, with 18 bases between. The CDR3 loop spans 15 amino acids. Germline loops: CDR1 SGHRS, CDR2 YFSETQ. The CDR3 here is CASSIFGASGYEQYF. The CDR3 coding sequence is TGCGCCAGCAGTATTTTCGGAGCATCGGGCTACGAGCAGTACTTC.

This clonotype was picked up many times. This chain joins TRBV27 and TRBJ2-2, with unresolved D. The CDR3 length is 12 residues. V dropped 6 bases and J dropped 5 bases, with 7 bases sitting between them. The germline V gene encodes CDR1 MNHEY and CDR2 SMNVEV (reference sequence). The CDR3 loop reads CASSIGTGELFF. For the CDR3, the DNA is TGTGCCAGCAGCATTGGGACCGGGGAGCTGTTTTTT.

This clonotype was counted between two and nine times. The chain uses TRBV20-1 and TRBJ1-5, with TRBD1 matching over 9 bases. CDR3 length: 13 amino acids. Trimming removed 6 bases from V and 4 bases from J; junction bases left unmatched: 4. The germline gives CDR1 DFQATT, CDR2 SNEGSKA (reference sequence). Here the CDR3 DNA reads TGCAGTGCCGGGGGGACAGGGAATCAGCCCCAGCATTTT. Its translation: CSAGGTGNQPQHF.

The sample holds many counts of this clonotype. The V and J genes are TRBV28 and TRBJ2-5, with 12 bases that match TRBD2. The trim removed 3 bases at V and 1 base at J, leaving 15 bases unmatched. The CDR3 covers 20 residues. Germline CDR1 is MDHEN and CDR2 is SYDVKM. The CDR3 DNA follows: TGTGCCAGCAGTTTCCCCCTGACTAGCGGGAGAACCACCTTCCAAGAGACCCAGTACTTC. Residues: CASSFPLTSGRTTFQETQYF.

Ten or more counts support this clonotype. This chain uses TRBV28 with TRBJ2-7, with 12 bases identical to TRBD2. Per germline, CDR1 MDHEN and CDR2 SYDVKM. The ends lost 0 bases at V and 6 bases at J; junction bases unmatched: 9. The CDR3 length is 17 residues. DNA for the CDR3: TGTGCCAGCAGTTTATGGTTCGGGGCTAGCGGGAGGGGCGAGCAGTACTTC. Translating it yields CASSLWFGASGRGEQYF.

The rearrangement links TRBV12-3 or TRBV12-4 to TRBJ2-5, with TRBD2 identical over 7 bases. Trimming cost V 6 bases and J 3 bases; bases outside gene matches: 10. CDR3 length: 15 residues. CDR3 protein: CASSPRGGAEETQYF. CDR3 sequence (DNA): TGTGCCAGCAGCCCTCGGGGAGGGGCTGAAGAGACCCAGTACTTC.

This clonotype was seen repeatedly, ten times or more. V gene TRBV18 combines with J gene TRBJ2-7; D may correspond to TRBD1 or TRBD2 (5 bases each). Trimming removed 4 bases at V and 6 bases at J, with 16 bases between. This CDR3 spans 14 amino acids. Germline lookup yields CDR1 KGHSH and CDR2 LQKENI. The DNA of the CDR3 is TGTGCCAGCTCACAAAAACAGGAGGTTGGCGAGCAGTACTTC. This sequence encodes CASSQKQEVGEQYF.

This clonotype has ten or more counts. This chain's CDR3 is CASIPTYLAGEETQYF. CDR3 bases: TGTGCCAGCATCCCTACCTACCTAGCGGGAGAAGAGACCCAGTACTTC. The chain employs TRBV28 and TRBJ2-5; 10 bases line up with TRBD2. The CDR3 has 16 amino acids. Trimming cost V 7 bases and J 3 bases; bases outside gene matches: 11. Germline-derived CDR1 and CDR2 are MDHEN and SYDVKM.

This clonotype has a count of ten or more. The chain has TRBV9 and TRBJ2-2; the D call may be TRBD1 or TRBD2 (5 bases each). V was pared by 0 bases and J by 0 bases, with 9 bases between. The germline CDR1 and CDR2 sequences are SGDLS and YYNGEE. The CDR3 runs 16 residues. CDR3 sequence: CASSVDGGTNTGELFF. For the CDR3, the DNA is TGTGCCAGCAGCGTAGATGGGGGAACGAACACCGGGGAGCTGTTTTTT.

A few counts support this clonotype. J is TRBJ1-5 and V is TRBV6-1; no definite D call. Germline CDR1 and CDR2: MNHNS and SASEGT. Trimming pared 6 bases from V and 3 bases from J, leaving 6 bases between. The CDR3 contains 12 residues. As DNA, the CDR3 is TGTGCCAGCAGGGACTTCAATCAGCCCCAGCATTTT. Protein product: CASRDFNQPQHF.

The V call is TRBV6-2 or TRBV6-3, the J call TRBJ1-5, with unresolved D. Trimming took 6 bases from V and 2 from J, leaving 17 bases between them. Germline loops: CDR1 MNHEY, CDR2 SVGEGT. This CDR3 spans 16 amino acids. The CDR3 DNA reads TGTGCCAGCAGACGCCCCCCCTCATATGGCAATCAGCCCCAGCATTTT. This translates into CASRRPPSYGNQPQHF.

The gene calls are TRBV28 and TRBJ1-2; D is possibly TRBD1 (6 bases). Germline V CDR1 and CDR2: MDHEN, SYDVKM. The V end was cut by 5 bases, the J end by 3 bases, with 13 bases between. CDR3 size: 14 residues. CDR3 residues: CASSPHGGDYGYTF. DNA of the CDR3: TGTGCCAGCAGTCCCCACGGGGGCGACTATGGCTACACCTTC.

This clonotype was seen many times. This chain connects TRBV4-1 to TRBJ2-7; the D gene is possibly TRBD2 (5 bases). CDR3 length equals 15 residues. Trimming took 4 bases from V and 2 from J, leaving 15 bases between them. The V gene's germline CDR1 is MGHRA and CDR2 YSYEKL. The CDR3 nucleotides are TGCGCCAGCAGCCTCGAGGGCCTAGCAGCCTACGAGCAGTACTTC. Translating gives CASSLEGLAAYEQYF.

The table lists this clonotype with many counts. The V and J genes are TRBV7-3 and TRBJ2-5, with 10 bases aligning to TRBD1. This CDR3 contains 16 residues. Germline V gives CDR1 SGHTA, CDR2 FQGTGA. V was clipped by 5 bases and J by 5 bases; unmatched bases: 11. The CDR3: CASSPELTGGFETQYF. CDR3 nucleotides: TGTGCCAGCAGCCCCGAATTGACAGGGGGCTTTGAGACCCAGTACTTC.

This clonotype occurred many times. The chain uses TRBV12-3 or TRBV12-4 and TRBJ2-7, with 9 bases fitting TRBD1. Trimming cost V 5 bases and J 0 bases; bases outside gene matches: 8. The CDR3 has 16 residues. The CDR3 DNA is TGTGCCAGCAGTCACAGGACAGGGGAGAGCTCCTACGAGCAGTACTTC. Residues: CASSHRTGESSYEQYF.